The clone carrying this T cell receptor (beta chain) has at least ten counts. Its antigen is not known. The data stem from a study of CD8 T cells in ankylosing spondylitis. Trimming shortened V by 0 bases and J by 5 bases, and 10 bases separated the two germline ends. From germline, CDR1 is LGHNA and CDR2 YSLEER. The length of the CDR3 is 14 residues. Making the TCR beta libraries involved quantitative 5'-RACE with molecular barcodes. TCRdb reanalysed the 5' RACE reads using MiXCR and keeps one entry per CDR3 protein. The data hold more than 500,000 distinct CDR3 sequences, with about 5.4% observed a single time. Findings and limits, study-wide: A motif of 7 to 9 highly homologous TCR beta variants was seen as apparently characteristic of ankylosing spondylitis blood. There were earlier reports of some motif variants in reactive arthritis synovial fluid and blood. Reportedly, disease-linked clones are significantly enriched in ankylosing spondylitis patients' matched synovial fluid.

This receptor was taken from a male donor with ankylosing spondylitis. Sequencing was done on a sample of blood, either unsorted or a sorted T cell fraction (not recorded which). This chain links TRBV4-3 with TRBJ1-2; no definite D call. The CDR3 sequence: CASSQDHGNYGYTF. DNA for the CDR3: TGCGCCAGCAGCCAAGATCACGGGAATTATGGCTACACCTTC.